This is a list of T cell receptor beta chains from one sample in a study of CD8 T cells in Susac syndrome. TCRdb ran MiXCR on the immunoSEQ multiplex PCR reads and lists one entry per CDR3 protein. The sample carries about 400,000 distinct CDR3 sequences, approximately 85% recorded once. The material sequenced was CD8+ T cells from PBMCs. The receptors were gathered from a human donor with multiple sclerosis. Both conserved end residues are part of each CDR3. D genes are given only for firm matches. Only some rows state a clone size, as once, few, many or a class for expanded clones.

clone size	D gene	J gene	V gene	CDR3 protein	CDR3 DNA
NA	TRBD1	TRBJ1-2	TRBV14	CASSHAGQGDYGYTF	TGTGCCAGCAGCCACGCGGGACAGGGTGACTATGGCTACACCTTC
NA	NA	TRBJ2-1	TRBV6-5	CASSPLGEDNEQFF	TGTGCCAGCAGTCCCCTGGGAGAGGACAATGAGCAGTTCTTC
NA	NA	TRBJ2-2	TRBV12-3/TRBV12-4	CASSLQRAYTGELFF	TGTGCCAGCAGTTTACAGAGGGCCTACACCGGGGAGCTGTTTTTT
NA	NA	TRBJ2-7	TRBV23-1	CASSPATGGFTYEQYF	TGCGCCAGCAGTCCGGCGACAGGAGGCTTCACCTACGAGCAGTACTTC
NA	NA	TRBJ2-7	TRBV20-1	CSARGANRDYEQYF	TGCAGTGCCAGGGGGGCAAATCGCGACTACGAGCAGTACTTC
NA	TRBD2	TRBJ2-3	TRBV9	CASSAKQTSGIGTDTQYF	TGTGCCAGCAGCGCCAAGCAGACTAGCGGGATAGGCACAGATACGCAGTATTTT
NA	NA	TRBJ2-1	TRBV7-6	CASSLWRNNEQFF	TGTGCCAGCAGCCTATGGCGGAACAATGAGCAGTTCTTC
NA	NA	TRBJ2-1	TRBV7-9	CASSFLSQEYNEQFF	TGTGCCAGCAGCTTCTTATCACAAGAATACAATGAGCAGTTCTTC
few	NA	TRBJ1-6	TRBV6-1	CASKGYYNSPLHF	TGTGCCAGCAAGGGGTACTATAATTCACCCCTCCACTTT
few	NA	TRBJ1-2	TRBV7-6	CASSPGGVYGYTF	TGTGCCAGCAGCCCCGGGGGGGTCTATGGCTACACCTTC
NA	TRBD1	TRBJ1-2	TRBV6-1	CASSGTGGGDGYTF	TGTGCCAGCAGCGGGACAGGGGGAGGAGATGGCTACACCTTC
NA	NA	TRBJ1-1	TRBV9	CASTEGPEAFF	TGTGCCAGCACTGAGGGTCCTGAAGCTTTCTTT
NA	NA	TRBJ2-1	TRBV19	CASSISGQGVAEQFF	TGTGCCAGTAGTATCTCAGGGCAGGGTGTGGCTGAGCAGTTCTTC
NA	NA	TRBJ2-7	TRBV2	CASKSVSYEQYF	TGTGCCAGCAAGTCAGTCTCCTACGAGCAGTACTTC
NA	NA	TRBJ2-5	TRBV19	CATKGDTFGTQYF	TGTGCCACCAAAGGCGATACCTTTGGGACCCAGTACTTC
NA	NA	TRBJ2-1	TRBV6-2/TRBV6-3	CASGPLGGLTYNEQFF	TGTGCCAGCGGACCTCTCGGGGGGCTGACCTACAATGAGCAGTTCTTC
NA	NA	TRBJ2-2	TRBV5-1	CASSKGTWSDWETGELFF	TGCGCCAGCAGCAAAGGGACTTGGTCCGATTGGGAGACCGGGGAGCTGTTTTTT
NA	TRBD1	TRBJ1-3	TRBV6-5	CASSYSLDRESGNTIYF	TGTGCCAGCAGTTACTCCCTAGACAGGGAGTCTGGAAACACCATATATTTT
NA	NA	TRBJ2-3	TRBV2	CASSGQDPISTDTQYF	TGTGCCAGCAGTGGACAGGATCCCATTAGCACAGATACGCAGTATTTT
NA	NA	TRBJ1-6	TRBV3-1	CASSQGPDYNSPLHF	TGTGCCAGCAGCCAAGGGCCAGACTATAATTCACCCCTCCACTTT
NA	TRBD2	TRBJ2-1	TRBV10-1	CASSTGGPGNEQFF	TGCGCCAGCAGTACGGGGGGGCCGGGGAATGAGCAGTTCTTC
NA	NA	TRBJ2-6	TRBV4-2	CASSLTGGGGRADSGANVLIF	TGTGCCAGCAGCCTGACAGGGGGTGGCGGGAGGGCCGACTCCGGGGCCAACGTCCTGATTTTC
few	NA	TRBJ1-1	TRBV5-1	CASSLVRGGNTEAFF	TGCGCCAGCAGCTTGGTAAGGGGAGGGAACACTGAAGCTTTCTTT
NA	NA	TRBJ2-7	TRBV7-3	CASSLSGPSSPYEQYF	TGTGCCAGCAGCTTAAGCGGTCCTAGCAGCCCCTACGAGCAGTACTTC
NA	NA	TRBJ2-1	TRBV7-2	CASSLVGTEQFF	TGTGCCAGCAGCTTAGTAGGGACAGAGCAGTTCTTC
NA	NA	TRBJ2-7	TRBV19	CASSNGKMNYEQYF	TGTGCCAGTAGTAATGGCAAGATGAACTACGAGCAGTACTTC
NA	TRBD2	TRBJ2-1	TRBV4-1	CASSQELWAGAYEQFF	TGCGCCAGCAGCCAAGAGTTATGGGCGGGAGCCTATGAGCAGTTCTTC
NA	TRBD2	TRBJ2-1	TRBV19	CASSLLAEAYNEQFF	TGTGCCAGTAGCCTACTAGCGGAAGCCTACAATGAGCAGTTCTTC
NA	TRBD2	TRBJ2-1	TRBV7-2	CASSLTSGSFDEQFF	TGTGCCAGCAGCTTGACTAGCGGGAGCTTTGATGAGCAGTTCTTC
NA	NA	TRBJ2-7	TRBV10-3	CAISEPGYSYEQYF	TGTGCCATCAGTGAGCCTGGCTACTCCTACGAGCAGTACTTC
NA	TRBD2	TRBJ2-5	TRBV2	CASRPPSGGMTETQYF	TGTGCCAGCAGGCCCCCTAGCGGGGGGATGACGGAGACCCAGTACTTC
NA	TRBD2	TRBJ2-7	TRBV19	CASSISSGPYEQYF	TGTGCCAGTAGTATCTCTAGCGGCCCCTACGAGCAGTACTTC
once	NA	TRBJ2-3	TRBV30	CAWSVLGPTDTQYF	TGTGCCTGGAGTGTTTTGGGCCCAACAGATACGCAGTATTTT
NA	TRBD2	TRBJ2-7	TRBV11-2	CASSQRGSGVTHEQYF	TGTGCCAGCAGCCAGCGGGGTAGCGGGGTAACTCACGAGCAGTACTTC
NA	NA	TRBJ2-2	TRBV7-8	CASSPMATGELFF	TGTGCCAGCAGCCCAATGGCCACCGGGGAGCTGTTTTTT
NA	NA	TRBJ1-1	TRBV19	CASSTGTGGEAFF	TGTGCCAGTAGTACAGGGACCGGCGGTGAAGCTTTCTTT
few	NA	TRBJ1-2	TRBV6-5	CASSYSVLTGNGYTF	TGTGCCAGCAGTTACTCAGTCCTCACCGGCAATGGCTACACCTTC
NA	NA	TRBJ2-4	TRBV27	CASSLIGGSPAKNIQYF	TGTGCCAGCAGTTTAATCGGTGGGTCGCCCGCCAAAAACATTCAGTACTTC
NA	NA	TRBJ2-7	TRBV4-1	CASSQGLDYEQYF	TGCGCCAGCAGCCAAGGATTGGACTACGAGCAGTACTTC
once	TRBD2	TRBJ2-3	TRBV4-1	CASSLPGRADTQYF	TGCGCCAGCAGCCTCCCGGGGAGGGCAGATACGCAGTATTTT
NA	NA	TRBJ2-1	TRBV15	CATSSDPFGTDDEQFF	TGTGCCACCAGCAGTGACCCCTTCGGGACCGACGATGAGCAGTTCTTC